This T cell receptor (beta chain) was recorded in a study of cytomegalovirus exposure and HLA in healthy donors. Study results and caveats: Many donors carried some public TCRs, although rarity characterized most TCR sequences.

As for this clone: The antigen remains unidentified.

This PCR relied on a set of 60 Vbeta primers and 13 Jbeta primers. Clones were sequenced by immunoSEQ multiplex PCR, and TCRdb holds only the in-frame ones, with some missing. The repertoire has 95,000 to 110,000 clones, around 85% of them found once; the top ten carry more than 2%. Per germline, CDR1 MDHEN and CDR2 SYDVKM. With V trimmed by 7 bases and J by 1 base, 7 bases remained unmatched. The CDR3 sequence is 15 residues long. The sample comprised PBMCs. The chain joins TRBV28 to TRBJ2-3; 8 positions match TRBD2. This receptor was taken from a man aged 25 to 40 in good health and CMV-seronegative. The chain's CDR3 is CASTGTRMGTDTQYF. CDR3 sequence (DNA): TGTGCCAGCACCGGGACTAGAATGGGCACAGATACGCAGTATTTT.